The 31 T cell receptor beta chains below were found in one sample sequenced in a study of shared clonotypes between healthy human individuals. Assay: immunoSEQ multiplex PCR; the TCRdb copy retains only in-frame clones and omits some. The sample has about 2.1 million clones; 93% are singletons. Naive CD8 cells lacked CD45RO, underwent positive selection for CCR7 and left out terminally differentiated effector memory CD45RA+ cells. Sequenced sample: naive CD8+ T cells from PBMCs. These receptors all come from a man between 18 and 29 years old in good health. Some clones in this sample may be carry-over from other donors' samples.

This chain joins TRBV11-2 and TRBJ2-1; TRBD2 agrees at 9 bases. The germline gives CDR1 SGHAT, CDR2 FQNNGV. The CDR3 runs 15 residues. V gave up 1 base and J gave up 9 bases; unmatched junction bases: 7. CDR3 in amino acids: CASSLGAGGLGEQFF. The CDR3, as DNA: TGTGCCAGCAGCTTAGGAGCGGGGGGCCTGGGTGAGCAGTTCTTC. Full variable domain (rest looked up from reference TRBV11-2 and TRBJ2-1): EAGVAQSPRYKIIEKRQSVAFWCNPISGHATLYWYQQILGQGPKLLIQFQNNGVVDDSQLPKDRFSAERLKGVDSTLKIQPAKLEDSAVYLCASSLGAGGLGEQFFGPGTRLTVL.

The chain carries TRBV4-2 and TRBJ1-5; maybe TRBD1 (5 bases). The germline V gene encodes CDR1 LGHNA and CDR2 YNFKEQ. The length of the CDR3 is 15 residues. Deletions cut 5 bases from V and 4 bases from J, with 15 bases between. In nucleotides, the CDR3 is TGTGCCAGCAGCTCTAGGGACGGCCAAAATCAGCCCCAGCATTTT. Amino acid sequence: CASSSRDGQNQPQHF.

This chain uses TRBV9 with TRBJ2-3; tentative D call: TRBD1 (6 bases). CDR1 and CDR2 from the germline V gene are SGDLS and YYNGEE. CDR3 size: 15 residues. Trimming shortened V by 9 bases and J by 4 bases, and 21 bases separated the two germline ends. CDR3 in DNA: TGTGCCAACAAATTAAGGGGGATTAAGGCAGATACGCAGTATTTT. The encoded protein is CANKLRGIKADTQYF.

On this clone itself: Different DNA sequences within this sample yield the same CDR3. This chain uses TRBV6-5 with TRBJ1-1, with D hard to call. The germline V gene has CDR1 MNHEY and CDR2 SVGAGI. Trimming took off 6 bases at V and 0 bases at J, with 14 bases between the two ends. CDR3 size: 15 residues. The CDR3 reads CASSLTRGLNTEAFF. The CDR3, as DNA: TGTGCCAGCAGCCTTACAAGAGGTTTGAACACTGAAGCTTTCTTT.

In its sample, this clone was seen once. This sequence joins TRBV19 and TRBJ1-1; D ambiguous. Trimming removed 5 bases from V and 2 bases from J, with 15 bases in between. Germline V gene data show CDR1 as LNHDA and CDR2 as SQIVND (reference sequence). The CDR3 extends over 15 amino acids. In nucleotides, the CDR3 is TGTGCCAGTAGTGACCGGTTGGCAGCAAACACTGAAGCTTTCTTT. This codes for CASSDRLAANTEAFF.

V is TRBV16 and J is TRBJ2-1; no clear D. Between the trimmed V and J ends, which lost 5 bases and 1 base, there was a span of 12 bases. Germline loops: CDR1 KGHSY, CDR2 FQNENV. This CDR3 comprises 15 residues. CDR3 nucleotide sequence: TGTGCCAGCAGCTCACCCGCCAGATCCTACAATGAGCAGTTCTTC. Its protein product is CASSSPARSYNEQFF.

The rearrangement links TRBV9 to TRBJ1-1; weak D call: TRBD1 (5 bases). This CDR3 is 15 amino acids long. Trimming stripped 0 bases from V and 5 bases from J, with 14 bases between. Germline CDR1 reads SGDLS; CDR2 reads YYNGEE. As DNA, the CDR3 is TGTGCCAGCAGCGTAGGGAGGGGCGCGTCTACTGAAGCTTTCTTT. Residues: CASSVGRGASTEAFF.

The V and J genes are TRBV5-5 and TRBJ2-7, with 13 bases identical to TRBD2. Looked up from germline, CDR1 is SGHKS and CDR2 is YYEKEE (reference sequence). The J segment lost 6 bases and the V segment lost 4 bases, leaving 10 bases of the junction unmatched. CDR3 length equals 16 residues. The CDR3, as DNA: TGTGCCAGCAGCCCGATTCCCGGGACTAGCGGGATCGAGCAGTACTTC. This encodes CASSPIPGTSGIEQYF.

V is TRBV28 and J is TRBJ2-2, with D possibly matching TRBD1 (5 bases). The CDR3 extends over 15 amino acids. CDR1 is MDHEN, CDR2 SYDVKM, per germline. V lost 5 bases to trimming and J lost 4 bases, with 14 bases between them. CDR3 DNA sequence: TGTGCCAGCAGTATTAGGGGCTATGGCACCGGGGAGCTGTTTTTT. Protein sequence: CASSIRGYGTGELFF.

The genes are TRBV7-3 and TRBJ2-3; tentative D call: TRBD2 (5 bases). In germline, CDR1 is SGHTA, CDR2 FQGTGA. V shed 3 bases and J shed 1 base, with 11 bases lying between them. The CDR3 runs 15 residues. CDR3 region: CASSLTGMGTDTQYF. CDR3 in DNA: TGTGCCAGCAGCTTGACCGGGATGGGCACAGATACGCAGTATTTT.

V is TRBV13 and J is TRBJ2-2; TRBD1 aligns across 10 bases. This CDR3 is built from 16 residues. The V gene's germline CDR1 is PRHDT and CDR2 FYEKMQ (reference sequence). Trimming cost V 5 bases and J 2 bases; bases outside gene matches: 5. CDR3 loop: CASSTGTGANTGELFF. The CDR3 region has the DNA TGTGCCAGCAGCACAGGGACAGGGGCTAACACCGGGGAGCTGTTTTTT.

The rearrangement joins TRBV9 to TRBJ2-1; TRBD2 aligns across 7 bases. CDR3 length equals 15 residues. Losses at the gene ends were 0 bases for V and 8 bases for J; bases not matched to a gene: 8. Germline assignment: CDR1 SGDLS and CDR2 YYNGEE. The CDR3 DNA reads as TGTGCCAGCAGCGTAGGCGGGAGTCTAAGCGATGAGCAGTTCTTC. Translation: CASSVGGSLSDEQFF.

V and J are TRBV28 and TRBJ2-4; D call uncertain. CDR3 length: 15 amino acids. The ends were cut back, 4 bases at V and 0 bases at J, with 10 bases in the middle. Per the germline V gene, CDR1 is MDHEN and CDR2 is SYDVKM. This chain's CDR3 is CASSSLDLAKNIQYF. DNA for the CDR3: TGTGCCAGCAGTTCCTTGGACCTAGCCAAAAACATTCAGTACTTC.

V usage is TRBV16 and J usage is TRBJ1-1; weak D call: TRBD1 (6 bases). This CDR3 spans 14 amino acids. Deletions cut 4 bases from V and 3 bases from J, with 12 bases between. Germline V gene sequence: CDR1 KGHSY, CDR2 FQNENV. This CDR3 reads CASSLAGADTEAFF. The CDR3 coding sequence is TGTGCCAGCAGCCTCGCGGGGGCAGACACTGAAGCTTTCTTT.

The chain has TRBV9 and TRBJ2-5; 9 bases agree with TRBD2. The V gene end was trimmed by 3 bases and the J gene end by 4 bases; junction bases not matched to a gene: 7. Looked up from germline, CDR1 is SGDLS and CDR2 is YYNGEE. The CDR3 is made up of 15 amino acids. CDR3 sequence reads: CASSAGLALGETQYF. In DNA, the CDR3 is TGTGCCAGCAGCGCGGGACTAGCTCTCGGAGAGACCCAGTACTTC.

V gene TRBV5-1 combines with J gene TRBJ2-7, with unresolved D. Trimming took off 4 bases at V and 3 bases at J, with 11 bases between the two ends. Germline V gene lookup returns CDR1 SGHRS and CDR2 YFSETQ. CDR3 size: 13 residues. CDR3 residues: CASSPIESYEQYF. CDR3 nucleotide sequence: TGCGCCAGCAGCCCCATAGAAAGCTACGAGCAGTACTTC.

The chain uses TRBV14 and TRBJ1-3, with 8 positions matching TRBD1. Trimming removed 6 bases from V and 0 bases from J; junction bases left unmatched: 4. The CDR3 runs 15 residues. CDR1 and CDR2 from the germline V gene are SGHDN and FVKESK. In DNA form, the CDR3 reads TGTGCCAGCAGTCGGACAGGGACCTCTGGAAACACCATATATTTT. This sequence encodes CASSRTGTSGNTIYF.

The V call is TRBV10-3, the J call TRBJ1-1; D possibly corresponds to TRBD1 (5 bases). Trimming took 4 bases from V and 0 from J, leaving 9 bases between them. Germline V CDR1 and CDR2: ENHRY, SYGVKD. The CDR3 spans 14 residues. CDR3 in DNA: TGTGCCATCAGTGTCGGGGCTTTGAACACTGAAGCTTTCTTT. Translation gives CAISVGALNTEAFF.

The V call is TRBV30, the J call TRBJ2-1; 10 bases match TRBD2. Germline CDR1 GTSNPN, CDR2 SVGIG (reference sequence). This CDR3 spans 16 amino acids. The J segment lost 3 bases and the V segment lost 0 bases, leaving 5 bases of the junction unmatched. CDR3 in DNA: TGTGCCTGGAGTGTACATCTAGCGGGAGTCTACAATGAGCAGTTCTTC. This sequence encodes CAWSVHLAGVYNEQFF.

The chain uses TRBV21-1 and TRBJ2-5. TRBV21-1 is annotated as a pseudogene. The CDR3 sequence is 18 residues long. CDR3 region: CASSKSRLNANPKETQYF. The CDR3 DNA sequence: TGTGCCAGCAGCAAAAGTAGGTTAAACGCGAATCCCAAAGAGACCCAGTACTTC.

CDR3 protein: CASSFKRSGETQYF. In nucleotides, the CDR3 is TGTGCCAGCAGTTTCAAAAGGTCGGGAGAGACCCAGTACTTC. This chain connects TRBV27 to TRBJ2-5, with D unresolved. The CDR3 is made up of 14 amino acids. V lost 3 bases and J lost 4, with 12 bases in between. CDR1 MNHEY and CDR2 SMNVEV come from the germline V gene (reference sequence).

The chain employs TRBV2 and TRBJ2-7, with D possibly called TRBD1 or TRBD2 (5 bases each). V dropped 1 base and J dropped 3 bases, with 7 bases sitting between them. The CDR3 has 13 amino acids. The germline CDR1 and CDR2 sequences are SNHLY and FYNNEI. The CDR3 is CASSEGDRYEQYF. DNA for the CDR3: TGTGCCAGCAGTGAAGGGGACCGCTACGAGCAGTACTTC.

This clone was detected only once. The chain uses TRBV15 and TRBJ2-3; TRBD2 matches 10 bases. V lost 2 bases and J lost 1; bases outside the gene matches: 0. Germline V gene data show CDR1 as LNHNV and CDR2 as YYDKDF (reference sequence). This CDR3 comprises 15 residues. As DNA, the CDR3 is TGTGCCACCAGCAGAACTAGCGGGGGCACAGATACGCAGTATTTT. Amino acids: CATSRTSGGTDTQYF.

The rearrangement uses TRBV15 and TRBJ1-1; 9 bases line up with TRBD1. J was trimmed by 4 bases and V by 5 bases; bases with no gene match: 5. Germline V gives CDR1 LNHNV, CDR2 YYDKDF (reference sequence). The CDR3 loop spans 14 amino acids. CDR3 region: CATSEGTGTTEAFF. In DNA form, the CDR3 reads TGTGCCACCAGCGAGGGGACAGGGACCACTGAAGCTTTCTTT.

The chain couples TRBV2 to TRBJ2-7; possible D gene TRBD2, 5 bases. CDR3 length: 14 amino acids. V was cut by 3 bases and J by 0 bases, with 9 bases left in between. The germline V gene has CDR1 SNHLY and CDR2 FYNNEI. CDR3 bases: TGTGCCAGCAGTGATATGGGGAGCTCCTACGAGCAGTACTTC. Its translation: CASSDMGSSYEQYF.

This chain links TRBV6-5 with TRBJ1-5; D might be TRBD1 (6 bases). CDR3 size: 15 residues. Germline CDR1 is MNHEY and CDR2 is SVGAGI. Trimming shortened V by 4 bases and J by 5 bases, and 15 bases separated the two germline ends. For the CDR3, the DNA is TGTGCCAGCAGTTCGGGGGGCGCTAAGGATCAGCCCCAGCATTTT. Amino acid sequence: CASSSGGAKDQPQHF.

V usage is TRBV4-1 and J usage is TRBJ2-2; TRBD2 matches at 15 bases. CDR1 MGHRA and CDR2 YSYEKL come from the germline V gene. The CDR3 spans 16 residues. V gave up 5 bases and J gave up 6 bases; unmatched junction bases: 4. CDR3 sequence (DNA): TGCGCCAGCAGCTACGGACTAGCGGGAGGGGCCGGGGAGCTGTTTTTT. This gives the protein CASSYGLAGGAGELFF.

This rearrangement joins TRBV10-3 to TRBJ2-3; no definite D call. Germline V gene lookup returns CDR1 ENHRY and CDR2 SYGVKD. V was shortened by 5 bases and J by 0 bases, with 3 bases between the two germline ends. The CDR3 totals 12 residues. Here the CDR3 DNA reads TGTGCCATCAGTCCGAGCACAGATACGCAGTATTTT. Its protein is CAISPSTDTQYF.

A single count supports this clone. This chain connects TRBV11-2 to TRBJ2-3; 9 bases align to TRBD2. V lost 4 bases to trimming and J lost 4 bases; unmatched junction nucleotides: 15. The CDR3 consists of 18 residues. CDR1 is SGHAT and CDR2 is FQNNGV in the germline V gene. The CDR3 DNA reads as TGTGCCAGCAGCTCCCCGCGTGAAGCGGGAGGATGGGCAGATACGCAGTATTTT. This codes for CASSSPREAGGWADTQYF.

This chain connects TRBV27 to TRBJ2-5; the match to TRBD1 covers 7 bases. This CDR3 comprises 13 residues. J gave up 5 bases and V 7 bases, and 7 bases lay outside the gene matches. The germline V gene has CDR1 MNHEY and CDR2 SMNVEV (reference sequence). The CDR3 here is CASKQNRGETQYF. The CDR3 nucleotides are TGTGCCAGCAAACAGAACAGGGGCGAGACCCAGTACTTC.

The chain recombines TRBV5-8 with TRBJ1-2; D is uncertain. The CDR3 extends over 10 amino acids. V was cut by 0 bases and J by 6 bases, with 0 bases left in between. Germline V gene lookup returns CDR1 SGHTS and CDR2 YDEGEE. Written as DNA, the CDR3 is TGTGCCAGCAGCTTGGATGGCTACACCTTC. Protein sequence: CASSLDGYTF.